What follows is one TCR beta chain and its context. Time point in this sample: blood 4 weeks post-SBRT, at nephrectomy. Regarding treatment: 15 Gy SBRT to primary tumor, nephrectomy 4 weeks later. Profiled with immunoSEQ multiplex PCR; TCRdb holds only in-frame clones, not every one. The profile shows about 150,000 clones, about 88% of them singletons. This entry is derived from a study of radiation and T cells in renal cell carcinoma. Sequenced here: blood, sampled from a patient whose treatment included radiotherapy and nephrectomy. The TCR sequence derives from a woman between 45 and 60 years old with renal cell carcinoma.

The CDR3 region is CASSRSGRTYNEQFF. CDR3 coding DNA: TGCGCCAGCAGCCGAAGCGGGAGGACCTACAATGAGCAGTTCTTC. This chain links TRBV4-3 with TRBJ2-1; 9 nucleotides line up with TRBD2. The CDR3 length is 15 residues. CDR1 is LGHNA, CDR2 YSLEER, per germline. The V and J ends lost 4 bases and 2 bases, in that order; junction bases with no gene match: 3.